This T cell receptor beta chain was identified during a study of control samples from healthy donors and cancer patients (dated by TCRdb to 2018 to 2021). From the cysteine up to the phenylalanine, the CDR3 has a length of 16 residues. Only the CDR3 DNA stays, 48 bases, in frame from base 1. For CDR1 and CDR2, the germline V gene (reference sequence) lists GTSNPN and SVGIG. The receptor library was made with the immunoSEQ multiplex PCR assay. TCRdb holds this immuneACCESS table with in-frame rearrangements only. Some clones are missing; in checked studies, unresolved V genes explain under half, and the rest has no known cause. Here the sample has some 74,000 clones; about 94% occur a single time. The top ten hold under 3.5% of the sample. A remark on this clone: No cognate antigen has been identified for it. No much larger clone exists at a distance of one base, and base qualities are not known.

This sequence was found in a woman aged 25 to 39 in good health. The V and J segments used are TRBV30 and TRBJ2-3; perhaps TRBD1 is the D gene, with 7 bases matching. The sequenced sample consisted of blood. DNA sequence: TGTGCGACTGGGGAGTACAGGGGCAGGAGGGGAGTTACGCAGTATTTT. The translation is CATGEYRGRRGVTQYF.